The sequence of this T cell receptor (beta chain) was determined in a study of T-cell reconstitution after alpha-beta-depleted transplantation in children. Trimming shortened V by 0 bases and J by 8 bases, and 10 bases separated the two germline ends. Germline V lookup: CDR1 LNHNV, CDR2 YYDKDF (reference sequence). This CDR3 has 13 residues. Only a few counts were recorded for this clonotype. Its antigen is currently unknown. General study findings and limits: Several hundred rapidly expanded clones from non-depleted graft cells reportedly supplied alpha-beta T cells about two months post-transplant.

This sample's TCRbeta library carried unique molecular identifier barcodes. From the PCR reads, TCRdb called clonotypes with MiXCR, one entry per CDR3 protein. The sample records some 290,000 distinct CDR3 sequences, roughly 21% being singletons. The V call is TRBV15, the J call TRBJ1-2; D is unclear. Material: PBMCs, mostly from graft donor cells, obtained 180 days after TCRalphabeta/CD19-depleted stem cell transplant. The TCR sequence derives from a male patient younger than 18 who had a stem cell transplant for acute lymphoblastic leukemia, so the T cells may come from the graft donor. CDR3 DNA: TGTGCCACCAGCAGAGATGTGGGGAGCGGCTACACCTTC. Translation gives CATSRDVGSGYTF.